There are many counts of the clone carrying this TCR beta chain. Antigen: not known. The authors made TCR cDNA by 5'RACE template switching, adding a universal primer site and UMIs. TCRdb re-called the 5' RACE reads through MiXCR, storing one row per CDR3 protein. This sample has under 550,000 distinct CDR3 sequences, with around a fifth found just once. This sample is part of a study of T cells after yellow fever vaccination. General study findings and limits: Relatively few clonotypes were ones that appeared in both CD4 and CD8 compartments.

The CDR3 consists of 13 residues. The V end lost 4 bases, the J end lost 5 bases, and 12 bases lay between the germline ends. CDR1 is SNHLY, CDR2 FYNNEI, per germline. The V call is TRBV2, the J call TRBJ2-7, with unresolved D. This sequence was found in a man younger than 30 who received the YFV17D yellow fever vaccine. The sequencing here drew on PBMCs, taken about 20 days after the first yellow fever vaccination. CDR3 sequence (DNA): TGTGCCAGCAGTGCCGTCTGGGATAACGAGCAGTACGTC. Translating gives CASSAVWDNEQYV.